The 15 T cell receptor beta chains given below trace back to one sample, sequenced in a study of metastatic and nonmetastatic thyroid tumors. TCRdb redid the clone calls on the PCR reads using MiXCR. In the table there are approximately 29,000 clones, approximately 29% of which are singletons. All patients were untreated before thyroid surgery. The sample was blood. These receptor sequences come from a female donor with papillary thyroid cancer or a benign thyroid nodule (not recorded which). Some clones in this sample may be carry-over from other donors' samples.

This clone was counted many times. The chain carries TRBV5-1 and TRBJ2-3; 7 bases match TRBD1. Germline V CDR1 and CDR2: SGHRS, YFSETQ. V gave up 4 bases and J gave up 4 bases; unmatched junction bases: 9. The CDR3 is 15 amino acids. CDR3 region: CASSTGGTGADTQYF. CDR3 in DNA: TGCGCCAGCAGCACTGGGGGCACAGGGGCAGATACGCAGTATTTT.

This chain joins TRBV19 and TRBJ1-1; 7 bases match TRBD1. This CDR3 comprises 15 residues. V was clipped by 3 bases and J by 1 base; unmatched bases: 5. Germline lookup yields CDR1 LNHDA and CDR2 SQIVND (reference sequence). This CDR3 is CASSMGTDANTEAFF. The CDR3 nucleotides are TGTGCCAGTAGTATGGGGACAGACGCGAACACTGAAGCTTTCTTT.

There are many counts of this clone. The gene calls are TRBV11-1 and TRBJ2-1, with 10 bases identical to TRBD2. Looked up from germline, CDR1 is SGHAT and CDR2 is FQDESV (reference sequence). V was pared by 7 bases and J by 4 bases, with 10 bases of the junction left unmatched. The CDR3 spans 16 residues. CDR3: CASTPSGRGVYNEQFF. The DNA for the CDR3 is TGTGCCAGCACCCCTAGCGGGAGAGGCGTATACAATGAGCAGTTCTTC.

This clone rates as medium-sized. The V gene is TRBV28, the J gene TRBJ2-5; D gene ambiguous. V gave up 9 bases and J gave up 5 bases, with 10 bases separating them. This CDR3 is built from 11 residues. The germline V gene has CDR1 MDHEN and CDR2 SYDVKM. The DNA of the CDR3 is TGTGCCAGTGACTTAGGGGAGACCCAGTACTTC. This sequence encodes CASDLGETQYF.

This clone was observed at least ten times. A much larger clone is a single base away; this may be a read error. The CDR3 carries no conserved terminal phenylalanine or tryptophan, so it likely arises from a read error. The genes are TRBV5-1 and TRBJ1-6; D gene ambiguous. Germline CDR1 reads SGHRS; CDR2 reads YFSETQ. Trimming left V 1 base short and J 6 bases short, with 5 bases between. The CDR3 covers 13 residues. The chain's CDR3 is CASSLSGNSPLHS. The CDR3 DNA reads TGCGCCAGCAGCTTGTCGGGTAATTCACCCCTCCACTCT.

The V call is TRBV6-1, the J call TRBJ1-1, with D uncertain. The germline CDR1 and CDR2 sequences are MNHNS and SASEGT. V lost 2 bases to trimming and J lost 1 base, with 11 bases between them. The CDR3 length is 15 residues. The CDR3 sequence is CASSENISGNTEAFF. The CDR3 DNA is TGTGCCAGCAGTGAAAACATAAGCGGGAACACTGAAGCTTTCTTT.

There are many counts of this clone. The genes are TRBV6-1 and TRBJ2-7; no definite D call. CDR3 length equals 11 residues. V lost 7 bases to trimming and J lost 4 bases, with 8 bases between them. CDR1 is MNHNS, CDR2 SASEGT, per germline. The CDR3 here is CASTSLYEQYF. The CDR3, as DNA: TGTGCCAGCACCTCGTTGTACGAGCAGTACTTC.

This clone occurred many times. J is TRBJ1-5 and V is TRBV12-3 or TRBV12-4, with D perhaps matching TRBD1 (5 bases). The CDR3 runs to 13 residues. V was shortened by 6 bases and J by 7 bases, with 13 bases between the two germline ends. The CDR3 region is CASRRGEGQPQHF. CDR3 DNA: TGTGCCAGCAGAAGGGGAGAAGGACAGCCCCAGCATTTT.

This rearrangement joins TRBV28 to TRBJ2-7; possible D gene TRBD1, 7 bases. CDR1 and CDR2 from the germline V gene are MDHEN and SYDVKM. The CDR3 consists of 14 residues. The germline V and J ends were trimmed by 9 bases and 9 bases, with 24 bases remaining between them. For the CDR3, the DNA is TGTGCCAGGCGTTTGGAGGGACAGAACGACGTGCAGTACTTC. Amino acids: CARRLEGQNDVQYF.

There are many counts of this clone. The chain carries TRBV7-3 and TRBJ1-2; 11 bases line up with TRBD1. With 3 bases clipped from V and 7 bases from J, the junction kept 1 base outside the gene matches. Germline V gene lookup returns CDR1 SGHTA and CDR2 FQGTGA. This CDR3 spans 13 amino acids. This chain's CDR3 is CASSLDRGLGYTF. As DNA, the CDR3 is TGTGCCAGCAGCTTGGACAGGGGGCTTGGCTACACCTTC.

The V call is TRBV9, the J call TRBJ2-2, with 9 bases aligning to TRBD1. The CDR3 runs to 16 residues. The V gene end was trimmed by 3 bases and the J gene end by 10 bases; junction bases not matched to a gene: 13. Germline values: CDR1 SGDLS, CDR2 YYNGEE. Here the CDR3 reads CASSARDRGESAELFF. DNA for the CDR3: TGTGCCAGCAGCGCCCGTGACAGGGGGGAATCCGCGGAGCTGTTTTTT.

The chain combines TRBV4-3 with TRBJ2-7; no clear D. CDR3 length equals 15 residues. Germline CDR1 is LGHNA and CDR2 is YSLEER. V was pared by 4 bases and J by 5 bases, with 18 bases between. CDR3 coding DNA: TGCGCCAGCAGCCGAGTGACTGGGCTTAAGGACGAGCAGTACTTC. Its translation is CASSRVTGLKDEQYF.

The J gene is TRBJ1-5, the V gene TRBV28; TRBD1 matches 10 bases. The CDR3 contains 15 residues. Germline-derived CDR1 and CDR2 are MDHEN and SYDVKM. Trimming took 7 bases from V and 6 from J; bases not matched to a gene: 9. This chain's CDR3 is CASTLSGQGVQPQHF. In DNA, the CDR3 is TGTGCCAGCACCTTGTCCGGACAGGGGGTTCAGCCCCAGCATTTT.

This clone was picked up many times. The rearrangement links TRBV9 to TRBJ2-1, with TRBD1 matching 8 bases. Germline trimming cut 2 bases from V and 5 bases from J; bases unmatched to any gene: 6. Germline loops: CDR1 SGDLS, CDR2 YYNGEE. CDR3 length equals 15 residues. The CDR3 loop reads CASSVTGQENNEQFF. CDR3 sequence (DNA): TGTGCCAGCAGCGTCACGGGACAGGAAAACAATGAGCAGTTCTTC.

In the case of this clone: Its ends do not fully match the called genes, so a read error is possible. The chain carries TRBV6-2 or TRBV6-3 and TRBJ1-1; D gene ambiguous. The CDR3 loop spans 16 amino acids. Germline V gene sequence: CDR1 MNHEY, CDR2 SVGEGT. CDR3: CAGSYSAGRPNTEAFF. The CDR3, as DNA: TGTGCCGGCAGTTACTCCGCCGGGAGACCGAACACTGAAGCTTTCTTT.